The 26 T cell receptor beta chains reported below all come from one sample, sequenced in a study of blood T cells in healthy people across ages. Through a sample-barcoded 5' primer and a J-beta primer mix, a second PCR was run for roughly 6 to 11 cycles. Using its own MiXCR run on the 5' RACE reads, TCRdb lists one record per CDR3 protein. This table has 1.5 million to 2 million distinct CDR3 sequences, about 50% appearing once. The specimen was blood. These receptors all stem from a woman between 40 and 50 years old in good health.

The rearrangement links TRBV9 to TRBJ2-3; TRBD2 aligns across 8 bases. The J segment lost 5 bases and the V segment lost 3 bases, leaving 5 bases of the junction unmatched. There are 14 residues in the CDR3. Germline CDR1 reads SGDLS; CDR2 reads YYNGEE. The CDR3 DNA reads TGTGCCAGCAGCGCCGGGGGGGTGGTAGATACGCAGTATTTT. It specifies CASSAGGVVDTQYF.

This chain connects TRBV20-1 to TRBJ1-1; D uncertain. Germline V gene sequence: CDR1 DFQATT, CDR2 SNEGSKA (reference sequence). This CDR3 spans 13 amino acids. The germline V and J ends were trimmed by 0 bases and 2 bases, with 7 bases remaining between them. Here the CDR3 DNA reads TGCAGTGCTAGAGATGGGAAAAACACTGAAGCTTTCTTT. It specifies CSARDGKNTEAFF.

This clonotype has a handful of counts. The CDR3 protein is CSAIFVGNGNEKLFF. DNA of the CDR3: TGCAGTGCTATTTTCGTCGGGAATGGTAATGAAAAACTGTTTTTT. This chain uses TRBV20-1 with TRBJ1-4; D uncertain. With 4 bases removed from V and 4 bases from J, the gap between germline ends came to 16 bases. This CDR3 has 15 residues. Germline V gives CDR1 DFQATT, CDR2 SNEGSKA (reference sequence).

This chain links TRBV20-1 with TRBJ2-5; 8 bases agree with TRBD1. The CDR3 totals 15 residues. Germline CDR1 is DFQATT and CDR2 is SNEGSKA (reference sequence). V lost 2 bases to trimming and J lost 1 base; unmatched junction nucleotides: 6. The CDR3 bases are TGCAGTGCTAGAAAATCACAGGGGGTCCAAGAGACCCAGTACTTC. Its protein product is CSARKSQGVQETQYF.

The rearrangement uses TRBV7-2 and TRBJ1-2; no reliable D call. V dropped 6 bases and J dropped 2 bases, with 16 bases sitting between them. The CDR3 runs 15 residues. Per germline, CDR1 SGHTA and CDR2 FQGNSA. The CDR3 region is CASSYTGSVNYGYTF. The CDR3, as DNA: TGTGCCAGCAGTTACACGGGGTCGGTCAACTATGGCTACACCTTC.

The chain uses TRBV15 and TRBJ1-6, with D possibly TRBD1 on 5 matching bases. V was cut by 9 bases and J by 10 bases, with 13 bases left in between. This CDR3 region has 12 residues. Germline V gene data show CDR1 as LNHNV and CDR2 as YYDKDF (reference sequence). The CDR3 sequence: CATPGWGSPLHF. Written as DNA, the CDR3 is TGTGCCACGCCTGGTTGGGGCTCACCCCTCCACTTT.

This clonotype has a single count. This chain connects TRBV4-3 to TRBJ2-7; D unresolved. The tail of the sequence fits TRBJ2-5 better, so the J call may be wrong. The length of the CDR3 is 15 residues. Germline V lookup: CDR1 LGHNA, CDR2 YSLEER. The CDR3 protein is CASSQDLTIGETQYF. Here the CDR3 DNA reads TGCGCCAGCAGCCAGGATCTAACTATTGGGGAGACCCAGTACTTC.

This chain connects TRBV18 to TRBJ1-1; 7 bases align to TRBD1. This CDR3 comprises 14 residues. With 4 bases clipped from V and 5 bases from J, the junction kept 7 bases outside the gene matches. CDR1 is KGHSH and CDR2 is LQKENI in the germline V gene. The CDR3 nucleotides read TGTGCCAGCTCACAGAACAGGGGTGGGACTGAAGCTTTCTTT. Residues: CASSQNRGGTEAFF.

The chain employs TRBV5-6 and TRBJ1-2; no clear D. Trimming removed 2 bases at V and 3 bases at J, with 11 bases between. The CDR3 totals 14 residues. The germline V gene has CDR1 SGHDT and CDR2 YYEEEE. DNA of the CDR3: TGTGCCAGCAGCTTTACGGGTAATGACTATGGCTACACCTTC. Amino acids: CASSFTGNDYGYTF. Drawing the rest from reference TRBV5-6 and TRBJ1-2, the complete variable domain is DAGVTQSPTHLIKTRGQQVTLRCSPKSGHDTVSWYQQALGQGPQFIFQYYEEEERQRGNFPDRFSGHQFPNYSSELNVNALLLGDSALYLCASSFTGNDYGYTFGSGTRLTVV.

The chain uses TRBV5-1 and TRBJ2-1, with 7 bases aligning to TRBD1. V lost 4 bases to trimming and J lost 8 bases; unmatched junction nucleotides: 15. Germline CDR1 and CDR2: SGHRS and YFSETQ. CDR3 length: 16 residues. The CDR3 region is CASSPTATGVNDEQFF. CDR3 sequence (DNA): TGCGCCAGCAGCCCAACCGCTACAGGGGTGAACGATGAGCAGTTCTTC.

This sequence joins TRBV9 and TRBJ2-3, with 7 bases lining up with TRBD2. Trimming removed 9 bases from V and 2 bases from J; junction bases left unmatched: 3. The germline gives CDR1 SGDLS, CDR2 YYNGEE. The CDR3 sequence is 12 residues long. Here the CDR3 reads CATGGTTDTQYF. DNA for the CDR3: TGTGCCACCGGGGGGACCACAGATACGCAGTATTTT.

This chain links TRBV14 with TRBJ1-5; no definite D call. Germline-derived CDR1 and CDR2 are SGHDN and FVKESK. The CDR3 has 15 residues. The V end was cut by 1 base, the J end by 3 bases, with 10 bases between. Written as DNA, the CDR3 is TGTGCCAGCAGCCAAGTTCGGGCAGACAATCAGCCCCAGCATTTT. Its translation is CASSQVRADNQPQHF.

The sample holds a few counts of this clonotype. DNA of the CDR3: TGTGCCAGCAGTGTGCGGGGGGGCGGGACCCAGTACTTC. Amino acid sequence: CASSVRGGGTQYF. The chain is built from TRBV25-1 and TRBJ2-5; 9 bases match TRBD2. V lost 4 bases, J lost 7 bases, and 4 bases stayed unmatched. The germline V gene encodes CDR1 MGHDK and CDR2 SYGVNS. There are 13 residues in the CDR3.

This clonotype appeared once. The V call is TRBV6-2 or TRBV6-3, the J call TRBJ2-1; tentatively, D is TRBD1 (5 bases). The V end lost 3 bases, the J end lost 7 bases, and 19 bases lay between the germline ends. This CDR3 region has 16 residues. The germline V gene has CDR1 MNHEY and CDR2 SVGEGT. CDR3 coding DNA: TGTGCCAGCAGTTATCCGGCCAGGGTCTATGGTAATGAGCAGTTCTTC. It translates to CASSYPARVYGNEQFF.

This clonotype has just a few counts. The genes are TRBV3-1 and TRBJ2-7; D uncertain. CDR3 length: 17 residues. Germline CDR1 reads LGHDT; CDR2 reads YNNKEL (reference sequence). V dropped 1 base and J dropped 1 base, with 17 bases sitting between them. The CDR3: CASSQASVGRFSYEQYF. The CDR3 DNA sequence: TGTGCCAGCAGCCAAGCATCCGTTGGGCGGTTTTCCTACGAGCAGTACTTC.

Ten or more counts support this clonotype. Relative to the germline gene, one junction end is altered; a read error may explain this. This rearrangement joins TRBV5-1 to TRBJ2-7; 7 positions agree with TRBD1. CDR3 length equals 14 residues. The germline gives CDR1 SGHRS, CDR2 YFSETQ. CDR3 nucleotide sequence: TGTGCCAGCAGTTGGACAGGCAGCTCCTACGAGCAGTACTTC. This gives the protein CASSWTGSSYEQYF.

CDR3 sequence (DNA): TGTGCCAGCAGGCCCCACGGGACAGGGATCATCGAGCAGTACTTC. Amino acid sequence: CASRPHGTGIIEQYF. The chain recombines TRBV6-1 with TRBJ2-4, with 9 positions matching TRBD1. Judging by the DNA end, TRBJ2-7 fits better; the J call may be wrong. This CDR3 region has 15 residues. In germline, CDR1 is MNHNS, CDR2 SASEGT.

The chain links TRBV20-1 to TRBJ1-2, with D hard to call. The germline CDR1 and CDR2 sequences are DFQATT and SNEGSKA (reference sequence). The CDR3 totals 12 residues. V was shortened by 5 bases and J by 1 base, with 8 bases between the two germline ends. CDR3 amino acids: CSAYTHNYGYTF. The CDR3 nucleotides are TGCAGTGCTTACACACATAACTATGGCTACACCTTC.

V gene TRBV24-1 combines with J gene TRBJ2-5, with D possibly TRBD1 on 5 matching bases. The ends were cut back, 3 bases at V and 0 bases at J, with 7 bases in the middle. Germline V gene sequence: CDR1 KGHDR, CDR2 SFDVKD. CDR3 length: 14 residues. The chain's CDR3 is CATSDDRNQETQYF. The CDR3 nucleotides are TGTGCCACCAGTGATGACAGAAACCAAGAGACCCAGTACTTC.

The chain couples TRBV5-1 to TRBJ2-3; 7 nucleotides agree with TRBD2. The CDR3 spans 14 residues. CDR1 is SGHRS and CDR2 is YFSETQ in the germline V gene. The junction had 9 bases not matched to a gene; V was cut back by 6 bases and J by 5 bases. This CDR3 reads CASMPGGTGDTQYF. Here the CDR3 DNA reads TGCGCCAGCATGCCGGGGGGAACGGGAGATACGCAGTATTTT.

The chain is built from TRBV25-1 and TRBJ2-1; unclear D gene. V was pared by 1 base and J by 8 bases, with 9 bases between. Germline CDR1 is MGHDK and CDR2 is SYGVNS. This CDR3 region has 13 residues. This CDR3 reads CASSEFSPDEQFF. As DNA, the CDR3 is TGTGCCAGCAGTGAATTCAGCCCGGATGAGCAGTTCTTC.

The V call is TRBV6-2 or TRBV6-3, the J call TRBJ2-3; D unclear. CDR3 length: 13 amino acids. The germline V gene has CDR1 MNHEY and CDR2 SVGEGT. Trimming removed 2 bases at V and 2 bases at J, with 5 bases between. The CDR3 bases are TGTGCCAGCAGTTACGCGGCCACAGATACGCAGTATTTT. It specifies CASSYAATDTQYF.

This chain uses TRBV3-1 with TRBJ2-7, with TRBD1 matching 8 bases. After removal of 1 base from V and 3 bases from J, the junction contained 5 bases not matched to a gene. CDR3 size: 15 residues. Germline V CDR1 and CDR2: LGHDT, YNNKEL (reference sequence). The DNA for the CDR3 is TGTGCCAGCAGCCAAGTCGGGACAGGTCGCTACGAGCAGTACTTC. Translation: CASSQVGTGRYEQYF.

Comments on this clonotype: A read error is possible here, since a much larger clone lies one base away. The V and J genes are TRBV7-2 and TRBJ2-7; 8 bases align to TRBD2. CDR3 length: 14 residues. Germline assignment: CDR1 SGHTA and CDR2 FQGNSA. The V segment lost 6 bases and the J segment 4 bases; nucleotides outside the gene matches: 8. The CDR3 DNA sequence: TGTGCCAGCAGAATGGGTCGCGGGGGGTACGAGCAGTACTTC. It translates to CASRMGRGGYEQYF. The whole variable domain, filled in from reference TRBV7-2 and TRBJ2-7, reads GAGVSQSPSNKVTEKGKDVELRCDPISGHTALYWYRQSLGQGLEFLIYFQGNSAPDKSGLPSDRFSAERTGGSVSTLTIQRTQQEDSAVYLCASRMGRGGYEQYFGPGTRLTVT.

The rearrangement uses TRBV20-1 and TRBJ2-7; 12 bases match TRBD2. The V gene's germline CDR1 is DFQATT and CDR2 SNEGSKA (reference sequence). With 4 bases clipped from V and 7 bases from J, the junction kept 2 bases outside the gene matches. The CDR3 extends over 12 amino acids. Here the CDR3 reads CSATTSGGEQYF. The CDR3 DNA reads TGCAGTGCTACGACTAGCGGGGGAGAGCAGTACTTC.

CDR3 sequence (DNA): TGTGCCAGCAGCTACGCGGCAGGCGGGGGGGCCGTAGATACGCAGTATTTT. This codes for CASSYAAGGGAVDTQYF. The chain couples TRBV7-8 to TRBJ2-3, with TRBD2 matching 9 bases. The CDR3 runs 17 residues. Trimming at V came to 4 bases and at J to 5 bases, leaving 13 bases not matched to a gene. Germline V CDR1 and CDR2: SGHVS, FQNEAQ.